In this sample, the clone carrying this TCR beta chain turned up many times. As yet, its antigen is unknown. The time point is: sample taken at primary tumor resection. The 65 or so donors had untreated early-stage non-small cell lung cancer. The sample is drawn from a study of spatial heterogeneity in lung cancer. Study-wide background: Unique TCR and UMI combinations averaged more than ten appearances each in raw reads.

TCRdb re-called the 5' RACE reads through MiXCR, storing one row per CDR3 protein. The data contain 6,000 or so distinct CDR3 sequences, over 7.5% of them singletons. The V segment lost 5 bases and the J segment 9 bases; nucleotides outside the gene matches: 7. The CDR3 has 13 residues. The germline V gene has CDR1 SGHNT and CDR2 YYREEE (reference sequence). General study points: Tracking of tumor mutation counts was seen in expanded intratumoral alpha and beta TCR counts. Nonsynonymous mutations, ubiquitous and regional, were tracked respectively by counts of ubiquitous and regional expanded TCRs.

The chain has TRBV5-4 and TRBJ2-1; TRBD1 matches 8 bases. Sample: lung tumor tissue, taken at surgery. The sequence came from a female donor with early-stage non-small cell lung cancer. CDR3 region: CASSLDRVSEQFF. CDR3 in DNA: TGTGCCAGCAGTCTGGACAGGGTTAGTGAGCAGTTCTTC.